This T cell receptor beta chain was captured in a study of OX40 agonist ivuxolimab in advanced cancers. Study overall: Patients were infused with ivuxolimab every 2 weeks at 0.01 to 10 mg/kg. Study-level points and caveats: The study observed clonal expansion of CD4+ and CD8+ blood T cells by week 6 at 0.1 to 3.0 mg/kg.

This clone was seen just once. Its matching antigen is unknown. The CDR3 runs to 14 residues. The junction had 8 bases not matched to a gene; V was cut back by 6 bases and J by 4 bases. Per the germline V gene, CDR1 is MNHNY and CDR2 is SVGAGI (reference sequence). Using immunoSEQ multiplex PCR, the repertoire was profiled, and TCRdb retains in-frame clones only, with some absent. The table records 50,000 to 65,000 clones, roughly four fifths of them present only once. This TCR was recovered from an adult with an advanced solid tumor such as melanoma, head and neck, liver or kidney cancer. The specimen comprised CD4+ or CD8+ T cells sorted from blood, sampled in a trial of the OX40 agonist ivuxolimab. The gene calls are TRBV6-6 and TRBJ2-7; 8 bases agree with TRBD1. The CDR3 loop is CASRPRQGKYEQYF. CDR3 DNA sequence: TGTGCCAGCAGACCTCGACAGGGGAAATACGAGCAGTACTTC.